Listed below are T cell receptor beta chains from one sample, sequenced in a study of shared clonotypes between healthy human individuals. Sequenced by immunoSEQ multiplex PCR; TCRdb stores in-frame clones only, minus some. In the table there are more than 2 million clones, about 95% of which are singletons. The sample taken for sequencing was naive CD8+ T cells sorted from blood. The receptor source for this set is a man aged 18 to 35 in good health. Both conserved end residues are part of each CDR3. D genes are given only for firm matches. Part of the rows lack a size; the others show once, few, many or a class for expanded clones.

v_call	j_call	cdr3_length	d_call	clone_size	cdr3_nt	cdr3_aa
TRBV5-1	TRBJ1-1	15	TRBD1	once	TGCGCCAGCAGCCTCACGACAGGGGGCGGCACTGAAGCTTTCTTT	CASSLTTGGGTEAFF
TRBV27	TRBJ1-5	15	.	.	TGTGCCAGCAGTTTATCCTCGGGAGGGCCAACGGCCCAGCATTTT	CASSLSSGGPTAQHF
TRBV13	TRBJ2-7	15	.	.	TGTGCCAGCAGCTTAGATCCGACGGTGACCTACGAGCAGTACTTC	CASSLDPTVTYEQYF
TRBV5-1	TRBJ2-6	18	TRBD1	.	TGCGCCAGCAGCCCCTTATTGGGACAGCCAGCTGGGGCCAACGTCCTGACTTTC	CASSPLLGQPAGANVLTF
TRBV11-3	TRBJ2-5	13	.	.	TGTGCCAGCAGCTTAAGCGAGGGAGAGACCCAGTACTTC	CASSLSEGETQYF
TRBV4-1	TRBJ1-1	15	TRBD1	.	TGCGCCAGCAGCCTAGGGGGACAGGGTGACACTGAAGCTTTCTTT	CASSLGGQGDTEAFF
TRBV7-9	TRBJ2-2	13	.	.	TGTGCCAGCAGTCCGGCGAACACCGGGGAGCTGTTTTTT	CASSPANTGELFF
TRBV6-4	TRBJ2-7	13	.	.	TGTGCCAGCAGCCCCCTAGAGGGATACGAGCAGTACTTC	CASSPLEGYEQYF
TRBV4-1	TRBJ2-5	15	.	.	TGCGCCAGCAGCCGAACGGACAGAGAGGAAGAGACCCAGTACTTC	CASSRTDREEETQYF
TRBV30	TRBJ2-3	16	.	.	TGTGCCTGGAAAACCCCCCTGGGGGGAGCTGCAGATACGCAGTATTTT	CAWKTPLGGAADTQYF
TRBV6-6	TRBJ2-5	14	.	.	TGTGCCAGCAGTTACGGAGGATACCAAGAGACCCAGTACTTC	CASSYGGYQETQYF
TRBV11-2	TRBJ1-4	16	.	.	TGTGCCAGCAGCTTACCACGCGGGGGGACTGATGAAAAACTGTTTTTT	CASSLPRGGTDEKLFF
TRBV4-3	TRBJ2-7	14	TRBD1	.	TGCGCCAGCAGCCCAGGACAGGGTTCCTACGAGCAGTACTTC	CASSPGQGSYEQYF
TRBV27	TRBJ2-6	15	.	once	TGTGCCAGCAGCCCCCCTTTTTCTGGGGCCAACGTCCTGACTTTC	CASSPPFSGANVLTF